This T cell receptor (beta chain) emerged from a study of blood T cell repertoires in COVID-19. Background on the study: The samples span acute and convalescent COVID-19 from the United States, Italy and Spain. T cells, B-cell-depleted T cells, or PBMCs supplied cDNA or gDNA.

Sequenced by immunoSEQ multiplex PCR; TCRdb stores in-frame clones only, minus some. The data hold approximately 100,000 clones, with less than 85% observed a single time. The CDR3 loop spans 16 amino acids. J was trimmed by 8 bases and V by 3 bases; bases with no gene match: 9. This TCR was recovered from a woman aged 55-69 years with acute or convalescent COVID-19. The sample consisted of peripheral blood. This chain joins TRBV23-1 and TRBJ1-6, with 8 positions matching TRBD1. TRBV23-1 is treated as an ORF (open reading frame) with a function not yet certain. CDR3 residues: CASSHDSTGGHSPLHF. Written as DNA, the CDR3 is TGCGCCAGCAGTCACGACTCAACAGGGGGGCATTCACCCCTCCACTTT.